The 13 T cell receptor beta chains in this list originate from one sample, sequenced in a study of T cell responses to AZD1222 COVID-19 vaccine. Profiled with immunoSEQ multiplex PCR; TCRdb holds only in-frame clones, not every one. The repertoire consists of 98,000 or so clones, with about 89% occurring once and the leading ten covering over 15%. The input for sequencing was peripheral blood, taken on day 0 of AZD1222 vaccination. The origin of the receptors is an adult in good health.

The chain employs TRBV21-1 and TRBJ1-2; TRBD1 was called by the table and not checked on the DNA. TRBV21-1 is an annotated pseudogene. The CDR3 contains 13 residues. This chain's CDR3 is CASTKTGNYGYTF. In nucleotides, the CDR3 is TGTGCCAGCACTAAAACAGGGAACTATGGCTACACCTTC.

V gene TRBV4-1 combines with J gene TRBJ1-1; TRBD1 aligns across 7 bases. Germline-derived CDR1 and CDR2 are MGHRA and YSYEKL. The CDR3 runs 15 residues. The V and J ends lost 1 base and 10 bases, in that order; junction bases with no gene match: 12. CDR3 residues: CASSQGQGPLGGAFF. CDR3 nucleotides: TGCGCCAGCAGCCAAGGACAGGGACCATTAGGTGGAGCTTTCTTT.

This sequence joins TRBV18 and TRBJ1-3; D is unclear. Trimming pared 1 base from V and 0 bases from J, leaving 13 bases between. Germline assignment: CDR1 KGHSH and CDR2 LQKENI. The length of the CDR3 is 17 residues. The CDR3: CASSPQQAESSGNTIYF. Here the CDR3 DNA reads TGTGCCAGCTCACCACAGCAGGCCGAGTCCTCTGGAAACACCATATATTTT.

This clone was seen many times. CDR3 DNA sequence: TGCGCCAGCACCTGGGGACTAGCACAAGAGACCCAGTACTTC. Translation: CASTWGLAQETQYF. The chain is built from TRBV10-2 and TRBJ2-5; TRBD2 matches at 9 bases. The CDR3 is made up of 14 amino acids. Germline trimming cut 7 bases from V and 2 bases from J; bases unmatched to any gene: 5. Germline lookup yields CDR1 WSHSY and CDR2 SAAADI.

J is TRBJ1-2 and V is TRBV15; D perhaps matches TRBD1 (6 bases). The CDR3 runs to 15 residues. Germline V gene sequence: CDR1 LNHNV, CDR2 YYDKDF (reference sequence). The V end lost 1 base, the J end lost 4 bases, and 13 bases lay between the germline ends. Here the CDR3 DNA reads TGTGCCACCAGCAGAGTTTACAGGGACGGCTATGGCTACACCTTC. Protein product: CATSRVYRDGYGYTF.

The count of this clone is one. The rearrangement uses TRBV25-1 and TRBJ1-2, with D maybe TRBD1 (5 bases). CDR3 size: 15 residues. Per germline, CDR1 MGHDK and CDR2 SYGVNS. Trimming shortened V by 1 base and J by 1 base, and 10 bases separated the two germline ends. CDR3 loop: CASSESGQINYGYTF. CDR3 sequence (DNA): TGTGCCAGCAGTGAATCGGGGCAGATTAACTATGGCTACACCTTC.

The chain employs TRBV19 and TRBJ1-5; TRBD1 matches 11 bases. With 3 bases clipped from V and 3 bases from J, the junction kept 4 bases outside the gene matches. Germline V CDR1 and CDR2: LNHDA, SQIVND (reference sequence). The CDR3 length is 16 residues. The CDR3 region has the DNA TGTGCCAGTAGTATTGGGACAGGGGGTTCCAATCAGCCCCAGCATTTT. This encodes CASSIGTGGSNQPQHF.

The rearrangement uses TRBV7-8 and TRBJ2-3; 10 nucleotides agree with TRBD2. J was trimmed by 2 bases and V by 5 bases; bases with no gene match: 13. The CDR3 length is 18 residues. Germline V gene data show CDR1 as SGHVS and CDR2 as FQNEAQ. The CDR3 here is CASSTGPGLAFSTDTQYF. CDR3 DNA sequence: TGTGCCAGCAGCACCGGGCCGGGACTAGCGTTCTCCACAGATACGCAGTATTTT.

This sequence joins TRBV11-1 and TRBJ2-7; possible D gene TRBD1, 5 bases. CDR1 is SGHAT and CDR2 is FQDESV in the germline V gene (reference sequence). This CDR3 has 13 amino acids. Trimming removed 6 bases at V and 1 base at J, with 10 bases between. The CDR3 is CASRQGSSYEQYF. For the CDR3, the DNA is TGTGCCAGCAGGCAGGGTAGTTCCTACGAGCAGTACTTC.

This chain uses TRBV5-1 with TRBJ1-3; tentative D call: TRBD1 (5 bases). The CDR3 is 16 residues long. V lost 4 bases to trimming and J lost 0 bases, with 14 bases between them. Germline V gives CDR1 SGHRS, CDR2 YFSETQ. In nucleotides, the CDR3 is TGCGCCAGCAGCAAGGGACCCGGAGACTCTGGAAACACCATATATTTT. Protein: CASSKGPGDSGNTIYF. The full variable domain, with the rest looked up from reference TRBV5-1 and TRBJ1-3, is KAGVTQTPRYLIKTRGQQVTLSCSPISGHRSVSWYQQTPGQGLQFLFEYFSETQRNKGNFPGRFSGRQFSNSRSEMNVSTLELGDSALYLCASSKGPGDSGNTIYFGEGSWLTVV.

J is TRBJ2-3 and V is TRBV29-1, with 11 nucleotides matching TRBD2. From germline, CDR1 is SQVTM and CDR2 ANQGSEA. This CDR3 region has 16 residues. V trimming: 7 bases; J trimming: 4 bases; junction bases outside the gene matches: 13. The CDR3 DNA follows: TGCAGCGGGCTTTTAGCGGGGGGGAAGTTCGCAGATACGCAGTATTTT. It yields the protein CSGLLAGGKFADTQYF.

This rearrangement joins TRBV9 to TRBJ1-2; weak D call: TRBD1 (5 bases). Deletions cut 3 bases from V and 7 bases from J, with 22 bases between. Per germline, CDR1 SGDLS and CDR2 YYNGEE. The CDR3 spans 16 residues. The CDR3 spells CASSAPLVGEPSGYTF. For the CDR3, the DNA is TGTGCCAGCAGCGCCCCCCTGGTGGGGGAACCCAGTGGCTACACCTTC.

The chain uses TRBV11-2 and TRBJ1-5; no reliable D call. Germline assignment: CDR1 SGHAT and CDR2 FQNNGV. V was shortened by 0 bases and J by 0 bases, with 9 bases between the two germline ends. The CDR3 covers 16 residues. The CDR3: CASSLDHRNSNQPQHF. The DNA of the CDR3 is TGTGCCAGCAGCTTAGATCACAGAAATAGCAATCAGCCCCAGCATTTT.